This T cell receptor beta chain stems from a study of T cell clonotyping in hematopoietic cell transplantation. V shed 1 base and J 6 bases; nucleotides not matched to a gene: 6. CDR1 and CDR2 from the germline V gene are GTSNPN and SVGIG (reference sequence). The CDR3 sequence is 13 residues long. The assay was immunoSEQ multiplex PCR, and TCRdb's table has in-frame clones only and misses some. The repertoire includes 11,000 to 15,000 clones, roughly 64% of them detected once, and approximately 9.8% sits in the top ten. V and J are TRBV30 and TRBJ2-7, with 7 bases lining up with TRBD1. Sequenced: PBMCs. The receptor comes from a human donor who either received an allogeneic hematopoietic cell transplant for a myeloid malignancy or was a related donor (not recorded which). Some clones in this sample may be carry-over from other donors' samples. CDR3 loop: CAWSAHTGAEQYF. DNA of the CDR3: TGTGCCTGGAGTGCCCACACAGGGGCCGAGCAGTACTTC.